One sample yielded the 7 T cell receptor beta chains listed below, sequenced in a study of metastatic and nonmetastatic thyroid tumors. TCRdb re-called the PCR reads with MiXCR. The repertoire has tens of thousands of clones, about 13% of them found once; the top ten carry approximately 17%. No treatment had been given to any patient before thyroid surgery. Input material: blood. These receptors came from a female donor with papillary thyroid cancer or a benign thyroid nodule (not recorded which). Some clones in this sample may be carry-over from other donors' samples.

This clone came up many times. J is TRBJ2-3 and V is TRBV20-1; D assignment may be TRBD1 or TRBD2 (5 bases each). The V end was cut by 1 base, the J end by 0 bases, with 11 bases between. Germline CDR1 and CDR2: DFQATT and SNEGSKA (reference sequence). CDR3 length: 15 residues. The CDR3 sequence is CSARAAGASTDTQYF. In DNA, the CDR3 is TGCAGTGCTAGAGCCGCCGGGGCTAGCACAGATACGCAGTATTTT.

This clone was counted ten times or more. The chain recombines TRBV3-1 with TRBJ1-5; D possibly corresponds to TRBD1 (5 bases). CDR1 is LGHDT, CDR2 YNNKEL, per germline (reference sequence). The CDR3 has 10 amino acids. This CDR3 reads CAGGRQPQHF. CDR3 coding DNA: TGTGCGGGGGGTCGACAGCCCCAGCATTTT. The full variable domain, completed using reference TRBV3-1 and TRBJ1-5, is DTAVSQTPKYLVTQMGNDKSIKCEQNLGHDTMYWYKQDSKKFLKIMFSYNNKELIINETVPNRFSPKSPDKAHLNLHINSLELGDSAVYFCAGGRQPQHFGDGTRLSIL.

This clone was counted at least ten times. This rearrangement joins TRBV19 to TRBJ1-4; D gene uncertain. The germline V gene has CDR1 LNHDA and CDR2 SQIVND (reference sequence). CDR3 length: 15 amino acids. The V and J ends lost 2 bases and 7 bases respectively, with 14 bases between them. DNA of the CDR3: TGTGCCAGTAGTATACGTGTCCTTCCGAGTGAAAAACTGTTTTTT. This encodes CASSIRVLPSEKLFF.

This clone was seen at least ten times. This sequence joins TRBV19 and TRBJ2-1, with D perhaps matching TRBD2 (5 bases). Between the trimmed V and J ends, which lost 7 bases and 6 bases, there was a span of 13 bases. CDR1 and CDR2 from the germline V gene are LNHDA and SQIVND (reference sequence). The CDR3 is made up of 13 amino acids. The CDR3 is CASTKGSFNEQFF. CDR3 coding DNA: TGTGCCAGTACCAAAGGGAGTTTCAATGAGCAGTTCTTC.

This clone was found many times. The chain carries TRBV10-3 and TRBJ2-2; TRBD2 agrees at 13 bases. The trim removed 2 bases at V and 5 bases at J, leaving 8 bases unmatched. Germline V gene sequence: CDR1 ENHRY, CDR2 SYGVKD. This CDR3 comprises 18 residues. The CDR3 DNA follows: TGTGCCATCAGTGAGCTCACTAGCGGGAGGGCCGCGACCGGGGAGCTGTTTTTT. It codes for CAISELTSGRAATGELFF.

This clone was observed many times. The chain combines TRBV18 with TRBJ1-1; TRBD1 is a possible D gene (6 bases). Germline V gene data show CDR1 as KGHSH and CDR2 as LQKENI. The ends were cut back, 2 bases at V and 7 bases at J, with 17 bases in the middle. The CDR3 has 15 residues. For the CDR3, the DNA is TGTGCCAGCTCACCAAGTCCGAGGGGGGGACTTGAAGCTTTCTTT. Its protein is CASSPSPRGGLEAFF.

This clone has just a few counts. The rearrangement joins TRBV15 to TRBJ2-3; a weak D match, TRBD2 (6 bases). The CDR3 has 15 residues. The V gene lost 1 base and the J gene lost 4 bases, with 12 bases spanning the gap. Germline V gene sequence: CDR1 LNHNV, CDR2 YYDKDF (reference sequence). CDR3 sequence (DNA): TGTGCCACCAGCAGAGTTGGGGGAGGCGCAGATACGCAGTATTTT. The encoded protein is CATSRVGGGADTQYF.